Listed below are T cell receptor beta chains from one sample, sequenced in a study of blood T cells in healthy people across ages. TCRdb called the 5' RACE reads again in MiXCR, with one record for every CDR3 protein. The sample yields 550,000 to 800,000 distinct CDR3 sequences, 32% seen once. Sequencing used blood. The origin of the receptors is an elderly woman in good health. CDR3s include the opening cysteine and the closing phenylalanine or tryptophan. The D gene is left open where the match is weak. Size tells how often a clone was seen (once, few, many) or the class of an expanded clone, and some rows leave it out.

J gene,D gene,clone size,V gene,CDR3 DNA,CDR3 protein
TRBJ1-5,TRBD1,once,TRBV10-2,TGCGCCAGCAGTGGGACAGGGGTAGGTCCGCCCCAGCATTTT,CASSGTGVGPPQHF
TRBJ1-2,-,few,TRBV2,TGTGCCAGCAGTGGCGGGGGAGCTAACTATGGCTACACCTTC,CASSGGGANYGYTF
TRBJ2-7,TRBD1,many,TRBV3-1,TGTGCCAGCAGCCAAGCCGGACAGGGCTTGGGCGAGCAGTACTTC,CASSQAGQGLGEQYF
TRBJ2-7,-,many,TRBV5-1,TGCGTCAGCCAGAGTGGGCGGCCTCCCTACGAGCAGTACTTC,CVSQSGRPPYEQYF
TRBJ1-1,-,few,TRBV4-2,TGTGCCAGCAGCCAAGATCCGGGGGCGGGCACTGAAGCTTTCTTT,CASSQDPGAGTEAFF
TRBJ1-2,TRBD1,few,TRBV4-1,TGCGCCAGCAGCTCCGGGACAGGGCCATATGGCTACACCTTC,CASSSGTGPYGYTF
TRBJ1-5,-,few,TRBV2,TGTGCCAGCAGTGAACAGGGGCGCGGGTCTCAGCCCCAGCATTTT,CASSEQGRGSQPQHF
TRBJ2-3,-,-,TRBV7-8,TGTGCCAGCGGTTTCCCCCTAATACGGGGGGCCCCAGATACGCAGTATTTT,CASGFPLIRGAPDTQYF
TRBJ2-3,-,many,TRBV7-2,TGTGCCAACAGCTTAGCTGCGGTCGGGACAGATACGCAGTATTTT,CANSLAAVGTDTQYF
TRBJ2-3,TRBD2,many,TRBV7-9,TGTGCCAGCAGCGGCGGGGGGCAGGCAGATACGCAGTATTTT,CASSGGGQADTQYF
TRBJ1-2,-,many,TRBV6-5,TGTGCCAGCCATGGGGGAGGTAGTGGCTACACCTTC,CASHGGGSGYTF
TRBJ1-2,-,few,TRBV2,TGTGCCAGCATCATGAATGTCGGCCTCGATGGCTACACCTTC,CASIMNVGLDGYTF
TRBJ2-7,-,many,TRBV4-1,TGCGCCAGCAGCCACTCTCCCGGGAACTCCTACGAGCAGTACTTC,CASSHSPGNSYEQYF
TRBJ1-2,TRBD1,few,TRBV20-1,TGCAGTGCTAGTAACGAAGGGACAGGGGCGGGTGGCTACACCTTC,CSASNEGTGAGGYTF
TRBJ2-5,TRBD1,-,TRBV5-1,TGCGCCAGCAGCCAGACCGGGACAGCCGGCACTGAGCAGTACTTC,CASSQTGTAGTEQYF
TRBJ2-5,TRBD2,many,TRBV7-2,TGTGCCAGCAGCTTAGACGGGCTAGCGGCGGAAGAGCAGTACTTC,CASSLDGLAAEEQYF
TRBJ2-7,-,-,TRBV6-1,TGTGCCAGCGCCCGGGACGGAAACTACGAGCAGTACTTC,CASARDGNYEQYF
TRBJ2-4,-,many,TRBV5-5,TGTGCCAGCAGCTCAACCGGGACCCTCAACATTCAGTACTTC,CASSSTGTLNIQYF
TRBJ1-6,-,-,TRBV6-5,TGTGCCAGCAGTAACAGTTTGAATTCACCCCTCCACTTT,CASSNSLNSPLHF
TRBJ1-1,-,many,TRBV4-2,TGTGCCAGCAGCCAAGATGGGAGTGGGAACACTGAAGCTTTCTTT,CASSQDGSGNTEAFF
TRBJ2-3,-,-,TRBV15,TGTGCCACCAGCAGAGATCCGACGGGGGGCCAAGATACGCAGTATTTT,CATSRDPTGGQDTQYF
TRBJ1-2,-,-,TRBV20-1,TGCAGTGCTAGGGGGGAAACAGGGTTGGGTGGCTACACCTTC,CSARGETGLGGYTF
TRBJ1-1,-,few,TRBV29-1,TGCAGCGTTGAAGTGAACTCACTGAACACTGAAGCTTTCTTT,CSVEVNSLNTEAFF
TRBJ2-7,TRBD1,many,TRBV5-1,TGCGCCAGCAGCTCCAGAGGGACAGGGGGTCACGAGCAGTACTTC,CASSSRGTGGHEQYF
TRBJ2-3,-,-,TRBV6-1,TGTGCCAGCAGTGAAGCCCCGGGGGTCGGGGCAGATACGCAGTATTTT,CASSEAPGVGADTQYF
TRBJ1-2,-,-,TRBV2,TGTGCCAGAAGGGGAGACAGCCACTACACCTTC,CARRGDSHYTF
TRBJ2-1,-,many,TRBV18,TGTGCCAGCTCACCAGCGGAGAGCTCCTACAATGAGCAGTTCTTC,CASSPAESSYNEQFF
TRBJ2-3,-,many,TRBV12-3/TRBV12-4,TGTGCCAGCAGCTTGAGATTGGATACGCAGTATTTT,CASSLRLDTQYF
TRBJ2-6,TRBD1,-,TRBV6-6,TGTGCCACTACAGTCCCGGGACAGTTCTCTGGGGCCAACGTCCTGACTTTC,CATTVPGQFSGANVLTF
TRBJ1-2,TRBD1,many,TRBV5-1,TGCGCCAGCAGCTACGGGGACAGAGCATTGGATGGCTACACCTTC,CASSYGDRALDGYTF
TRBJ2-7,TRBD1,-,TRBV20-1,TGCAGTGCTAGACCCCGACAGGGGGTATCCTACGAGCAGTACTTC,CSARPRQGVSYEQYF
TRBJ1-1,-,many,TRBV5-1,TGCGCCAGCAGCTTGGGGGGAGCTAGGGGGACTGAAGCTTTCTTT,CASSLGGARGTEAFF
TRBJ2-7,-,many,TRBV7-6,TGTGCCAGCAGTAAGAGGGAGTCCTACGAGCAGTACTTC,CASSKRESYEQYF
TRBJ2-7,-,many,TRBV29-1,TGCAGCGTTGAAGATTGGCAGGGTAACGAGCAGTACTTC,CSVEDWQGNEQYF
TRBJ2-7,-,many,TRBV6-1,TGTGCCAGCAGCACCAGGGACTTCTCCTACGAGCAGTACTTC,CASSTRDFSYEQYF
TRBJ1-5,-,many,TRBV20-1,TGCAGTGCTAGAGCGGGGGGTCAGCCCCAGCATTTT,CSARAGGQPQHF
TRBJ2-1,TRBD2,-,TRBV7-2,TGTGCCAGCAGCCCTACGGGACTAGCGGGGGAGGAGCAGTTCTTC,CASSPTGLAGEEQFF
TRBJ2-7,-,few,TRBV28,TGTGCCAGCAGTTTATGGAGACCAACCTACGAGCAGTACTTC,CASSLWRPTYEQYF
TRBJ2-6,-,many,TRBV27,TGTGCCAGCAGTTTTACCACAGGTTACGGGGCCAACGTCCTGACTTTC,CASSFTTGYGANVLTF
TRBJ1-2,TRBD1,few,TRBV20-1,TGCAGTGCTAGAGCTCTTGGGCAGGGAGGAAGGGGGCATGGCTACACCTTC,CSARALGQGGRGHGYTF
TRBJ2-4,TRBD2,many,TRBV6-5,TGTGCCAGCAGTCGGGACGGGGGGGACATTCAGTACTTC,CASSRDGGDIQYF
TRBJ2-1,TRBD2,-,TRBV12-3/TRBV12-4,TGTGCCAGCAGAGCCAGCGGGAGGAGGAACAATGAGCAGTTCTTC,CASRASGRRNNEQFF
TRBJ1-1,-,few,TRBV19,TGTGCCAGTAGTCGGACGGGGGCTGACAACACTGAAGCTTTCTTT,CASSRTGADNTEAFF
TRBJ2-6,-,many,TRBV15,TGTGCCACCAGCATGAACAGGCCCTCGGGGGCCAACGTCCTGACTTTC,CATSMNRPSGANVLTF
TRBJ1-6,-,few,TRBV5-8,TGTGCCAGCAGCCTCGGACTGGGCTCGCCCCTCCACTTT,CASSLGLGSPLHF